The rows below give T cell receptor beta chains drawn from one sample of a study of response to subunit inactivated influenza vaccine. TCRdb reprocessed the RT-PCR reads via MiXCR and lists one record per CDR3 protein. The data hold about 800,000 distinct CDR3 sequences, with around 20% observed a single time. Sequences were derived from PBMCs from blood, sampled approximately 5 days after vaccination. The receptors shown here come from a man aged 50-60 years who received an inactivated influenza vaccine. CDR3s include the opening cysteine and the closing phenylalanine or tryptophan. Each record gives: V gene, clone size, D gene, J gene, CDR3 DNA, CDR3 protein. The D gene is left open where the match is weak. The size of a clone is reported for some rows only, either as once, few or many, or as a class for expanded clones.

>TRBV6-2/TRBV6-3|.|.|TRBJ2-7
TGTGCCAGCAGTTACGACAGATCCTACTTCGGGCAGTACTTC
CASSYDRSYFGQYF
>TRBV5-6|.|.|TRBJ2-3
TGTGCCAGCAGCTTAAGGGGGGGGCGCGTAGATACGCAGTATTTT
CASSLRGGRVDTQYF
>TRBV12-3/TRBV12-4|.|TRBD2|TRBJ2-3
TGTGCCAGCAGGGAGCGGGAGGTTAGCACAGATACGCAGTATTTT
CASREREVSTDTQYF
>TRBV7-2|few|.|TRBJ2-7
TGTGCCAGCAGCGCCTTCAAGACTACAGGAACCTACGAGCAGTACTTC
CASSAFKTTGTYEQYF
>TRBV4-3|few|TRBD2|TRBJ2-2
TGCGCCAGCAGCCCATTGACTAGCGGGGGCACCTGGACCGGGGAGCTGTTTTTT
CASSPLTSGGTWTGELFF
>TRBV7-8|.|.|TRBJ2-1
TGTGCCAGCAGCTCCCGCCGGGACATCGACAATGAGCAGTTCTTC
CASSSRRDIDNEQFF
>TRBV18|.|.|TRBJ1-1
TGTGCCAGCTCACATCGGGCCTCTGAAGCTTTCTTT
CASSHRASEAFF
>TRBV15|many|.|TRBJ1-2
TGTGCCACCAGCTCCGAGGGGGGAAACTATGGCTACACCTTC
CATSSEGGNYGYTF
>TRBV5-1|.|.|TRBJ2-5
TGCGCCAGCAGCAGAATTACAGGCCCGGGGGAGACCCAGTACTTC
CASSRITGPGETQYF
>TRBV7-9|many|.|TRBJ2-1
TGTGCCAGCAGCTCTGGCGAGCAGTTCTTC
CASSSGEQFF
>TRBV20-1|.|TRBD2|TRBJ2-1
TGCAGTGCTGCTTTTGCAGGGACTAGCCCTAATGAGCAGTTCTTC
CSAAFAGTSPNEQFF
>TRBV6-1|few|.|TRBJ2-1
TGTGCCAGCGGGGGAGGCTCCCACCCCGTGGGTGAGCAGTTCTTC
CASGGGSHPVGEQFF
>TRBV28|.|TRBD1|TRBJ2-2
TGTGCCAGCAGTCTCTCGACAGGGGGCTTGGCCGGGGAGCTGTTTTTT
CASSLSTGGLAGELFF
>TRBV11-1|few|TRBD2|TRBJ2-1
TGTGCCAGCAGTTACGGAGGGACTAGCGGGAGGAATGAGCAGTTCTTC
CASSYGGTSGRNEQFF
>TRBV20-1|.|TRBD2|TRBJ2-1
TGCAGTGCTAGACGGGGGGGGGCGGGTAATGAGCAGTTCTTC
CSARRGGAGNEQFF
>TRBV20-1|few|.|TRBJ2-1
TGCAGTGCCTCACCTCTGACTAGGGGCTATGAGCAGTTCTTC
CSASPLTRGYEQFF
>TRBV20-1|few|.|TRBJ1-1
TGCAGTGCTGGATTGACTGGAATGAACACTGAAGCTTTCTTT
CSAGLTGMNTEAFF
>TRBV20-1|.|TRBD2|TRBJ2-7
TGCAGTGCCTTTATCGGACTAGCGGGAGTGAAATACGAGCAGTACTTC
CSAFIGLAGVKYEQYF
>TRBV6-6|.|.|TRBJ2-1
TGTGCCAGCAGTACCGGGCGGGAGCAGTTCTTC
CASSTGREQFF
>TRBV12-3/TRBV12-4|few|.|TRBJ2-1
TGTGCCAGCAGTTGGGGCCCCCGAGGCCGTGAGCAGTTCTTC
CASSWGPRGREQFF
>TRBV2|.|.|TRBJ2-4
TGTGCCAGCAGTGAAATGCTAGCCAAAAACATTCAGTACTTC
CASSEMLAKNIQYF
>TRBV11-2|.|TRBD1|TRBJ1-2
TGTGCCAGCACCCAGAGGGCAGGGGGCTACTATGGCTACACCTTC
CASTQRAGGYYGYTF
>TRBV27|.|TRBD2|TRBJ2-1
TGTGCCAGCAGTTTCTCTCTCTTTAGCGGGAGGGCCAATGAGCAGTTCTTC
CASSFSLFSGRANEQFF
>TRBV20-1|few|TRBD2|TRBJ2-2
TGCAGTGCGAGGACTAGCCAGAACACCGGGGAGCTGTTTTTT
CSARTSQNTGELFF
>TRBV28|few|.|TRBJ2-7
TGTGCCAGCAGTCCTCCACCCAGCTCCTACGAGCAGTACTTC
CASSPPPSSYEQYF
>TRBV3-1|.|.|TRBJ2-1
TGTGCCAGCAGCCAAGGTCAGGCAGGGGGGAATGAGCAGTTCTTC
CASSQGQAGGNEQFF
>TRBV20-1|.|.|TRBJ2-5
TGCAGTGCTACGCGAGAGACCCAGTACTTC
CSATRETQYF
>TRBV7-8|many|.|TRBJ2-3
TGTGCCAGCAGCTTATCTCCCAGAACAGATACGCAGTATTTT
CASSLSPRTDTQYF
>TRBV6-2/TRBV6-3|few|TRBD2|TRBJ2-7
TGTGCCAGCAGTTACAGAGGACTAGCGGAGTCCTACGAGCAGTACTTC
CASSYRGLAESYEQYF
>TRBV12-3/TRBV12-4|.|TRBD1|TRBJ2-3
TGTGCCAGCAGTTTAACGACAGGGCGGAGAGATACGCAGTATTTT
CASSLTTGRRDTQYF
>TRBV5-1|.|.|TRBJ2-5
TGCGCCAGCAGCTTGACGGAAAACCAAGAGACCCAGTACTTC
CASSLTENQETQYF
>TRBV6-2/TRBV6-3|.|.|TRBJ2-1
TGTGCCAGCAGTCTGATCCGGGGGGAGCAGTTCTTC
CASSLIRGEQFF
>TRBV5-1|few|TRBD1|TRBJ2-7
TGCGCCAGCAGCGAACTACAGGGGACCTACGAGCAGTACTTC
CASSELQGTYEQYF
>TRBV15|.|TRBD2|TRBJ2-4
TGTGCCACCAGCAGTTCGGGACTAGCGGGAGAGGGGTCCAAAAACATTCAGTACTTC
CATSSSGLAGEGSKNIQYF
>TRBV5-1|many|.|TRBJ2-4
TGCGCCAGCAGCCCGGACGGGGCGAGGGACATTCAGTACTTC
CASSPDGARDIQYF
>TRBV25-1|.|TRBD1|TRBJ1-6
TGTGCCAGCAGTGACCCCCGGACAGGGGGGGATTCACCCCTCCACTTT
CASSDPRTGGDSPLHF
>TRBV27|.|TRBD2|TRBJ2-1
TGTGCCAGTGGACTAGCGGGAGGCGGTGAGCAGTTCTTC
CASGLAGGGEQFF
>TRBV24-1|few|TRBD1|TRBJ2-5
TGTGCCATACGGTGGGACAGTGAGTACCAAGAGACCCAGTACTTC
CAIRWDSEYQETQYF
>TRBV5-1|few|TRBD1|TRBJ2-5
TGCGCCAGCAGCCGCGGGACAGGGTATCAAGAGACCCAGTACTTC
CASSRGTGYQETQYF
>TRBV12-3/TRBV12-4|.|TRBD1|TRBJ2-7
TGTGCCAGCAGTAAGGGACAGGCGAGCTCCTACGAGCAGTACTTC
CASSKGQASSYEQYF
>TRBV12-3/TRBV12-4|.|.|TRBJ1-3
TGTGCCAGCAGTTTTGTTAGGGTCGGAAACACCATATATTTT
CASSFVRVGNTIYF
>TRBV29-1|few|.|TRBJ2-1
TGCAGCGTTGAGGGCTCCTTGCGGGGTGAGCAGTTCTTC
CSVEGSLRGEQFF
>TRBV9|few|.|TRBJ2-3
TGTGCCAGCAGCCCGTCGAGCGGAGCTGGCACAGATACGCAGTATTTT
CASSPSSGAGTDTQYF
>TRBV6-1|.|.|TRBJ1-5
TGTGCCAGTGCCTCCGGGGGGCATGGCAATCAGCCCCAGCATTTT
CASASGGHGNQPQHF
>TRBV7-6|once|.|TRBJ2-5
TGTGCCAGCAGCGCTCTCGCGCCCCAAGAGACCCAGTACTTC
CASSALAPQETQYF